One and the same sample provided the 21 T cell receptor beta chains below, sequenced in a study of Tregs in tolerant kidney transplant recipients. Some clones are missing from TCRdb's copy, which holds only in-frame ones; the method was immunoSEQ multiplex PCR. This sample has 50,000 to 55,000 clones; about 90% occur once, and the top ten carry approximately 14%. Recipients received nonmyeloablative bone marrow transplants from related graft donors, with transient mixed chimerism. The specimen was CD8+ T cells from blood (PBMCs), collected 24 months after the transplant. All receptors come from a human patient who received a combined kidney and bone marrow transplant. The T cells may come from the graft donor.

This clone appeared a single time. V usage is TRBV7-3 and J usage is TRBJ2-3, with 7 bases that match TRBD2. J lost 2 bases, V lost 1 base, and 9 bases had no gene match. The CDR3 contains 17 residues. The V gene's germline CDR1 is SGHTA and CDR2 FQGTGA. CDR3 region: CASSLRVAGVDTDTQYF. CDR3 DNA: TGTGCCAGCAGCTTAAGGGTGGCGGGGGTTGACACAGATACGCAGTATTTT.

The V call is TRBV29-1, the J call TRBJ2-1; 8 bases align to TRBD1. Germline trimming cut 5 bases from V and 0 bases from J; bases unmatched to any gene: 15. Germline CDR1 and CDR2: SQVTM and ANQGSEA. The CDR3 is 18 amino acids. The CDR3 region is CSVSGRRGLYSSYNEQFF. CDR3 nucleotide sequence: TGCAGCGTTTCGGGCCGCAGGGGGCTTTACAGCTCCTACAATGAGCAGTTCTTC.

The chain carries TRBV7-7 and TRBJ2-1, with D tentatively TRBD1 (6 bases). The V end was cut by 5 bases, the J end by 4 bases, with 12 bases between. CDR1 and CDR2 (germline): SSHAT, FNYEAQ (reference sequence). CDR3 length equals 14 residues. The CDR3 DNA reads as TGTGCCAGCAGCCCCCATGACAGGTACAATGAGCAGTTCTTC. Its protein product is CASSPHDRYNEQFF.

This sequence joins TRBV2 and TRBJ2-1, with 14 positions matching TRBD2. The V gene's germline CDR1 is SNHLY and CDR2 FYNNEI. After removal of 4 bases from V and 10 bases from J, the junction contained 3 bases not matched to a gene. This CDR3 contains 14 residues. The CDR3 nucleotides are TGTGCCAGCAGTGGACTAGCGGGAGGGAGGGAGCAGTTCTTC. Its translation: CASSGLAGGREQFF.

This chain connects TRBV4-3 to TRBJ2-3; the match to TRBD1 covers 11 bases. This CDR3 comprises 18 residues. Unmatched junction bases numbered 12, after V lost 5 bases and J lost 2 bases. From germline, CDR1 is LGHNA and CDR2 YSLEER. Here the CDR3 DNA reads TGCGCCAGCAGCGGGGGGACAGGGGGTTTTGATTCCACAGATACGCAGTATTTT. It codes for CASSGGTGGFDSTDTQYF.

V and J are TRBV30 and TRBJ2-3; 9 nucleotides align to TRBD2. The CDR3 has 15 amino acids. The germline V gene has CDR1 GTSNPN and CDR2 SVGIG (reference sequence). The J segment lost 1 base and the V segment lost 0 bases, leaving 2 bases of the junction unmatched. CDR3 in amino acids: CAWSVVAGGTDTQYF. The CDR3 nucleotides are TGTGCCTGGAGTGTAGTAGCGGGGGGCACAGATACGCAGTATTTT.

The rearrangement links TRBV6-5 to TRBJ1-1, with TRBD1 matching over 8 bases. V trimming: 8 bases; J trimming: 6 bases; junction bases outside the gene matches: 11. This CDR3 contains 14 residues. CDR1 and CDR2 (germline): MNHEY, SVGAGI. This CDR3 reads CASGGGQGEAEAFF. DNA of the CDR3: TGTGCCAGCGGAGGTGGACAGGGCGAAGCTGAAGCTTTCTTT.

This chain uses TRBV7-2 with TRBJ2-2; TRBD1 agrees at 7 bases. The CDR3 spans 15 residues. Germline CDR1 is SGHTA and CDR2 is FQGNSA. V gave up 6 bases and J gave up 5 bases; unmatched junction bases: 9. The CDR3 is CASSLRDSRTGELFF. The CDR3 DNA reads as TGTGCCAGCAGTCTCCGGGACAGTCGGACCGGGGAGCTGTTTTTT.

On this clone itself: A read error may explain this, as a much larger clone is one base away. This sample includes further DNA sequences coding for the same CDR3. J is TRBJ2-2 and V is TRBV4-1; 7 bases are a match to TRBD1. J gave up 6 bases and V 1 base, and 5 bases lay outside the gene matches. The CDR3 contains 15 residues. From germline, CDR1 is MGHRA and CDR2 YSYEKL. CDR3 loop: CASSQGQGISGELFF. Here the CDR3 DNA reads TGCGCCAGCAGCCAAGGACAGGGAATATCCGGGGAGCTGTTTTTT.

The V gene is TRBV7-6, the J gene TRBJ2-7; 9 positions agree with TRBD1. The CDR3 extends over 15 amino acids. Germline V lookup: CDR1 SGHVS, CDR2 FNYEAQ. J gave up 2 bases and V 0 bases, and 2 bases lay outside the gene matches. The CDR3 DNA is TGTGCCAGCAGCTTAGCACAGGGGGCCACCTACGAGCAGTACTTC. It encodes CASSLAQGATYEQYF.

The chain uses TRBV9 and TRBJ2-2, with TRBD2 identical over 8 bases. This CDR3 has 15 amino acids. The ends lost 1 base at V and 5 bases at J; junction bases unmatched: 4. Germline CDR1 SGDLS, CDR2 YYNGEE. The CDR3 loop is CASSVYGRGTGELFF. The CDR3 nucleotides read TGTGCCAGCAGCGTATACGGGAGGGGGACCGGGGAGCTGTTTTTT.

The chain carries TRBV10-3 and TRBJ1-2; tentatively, D is TRBD1 (5 bases). The CDR3 covers 16 residues. From germline, CDR1 is ENHRY and CDR2 SYGVKD. Trimming left V 0 bases short and J 6 bases short, with 17 bases between. The DNA for the CDR3 is TGTGCCATCAGTGAGTCGGGAGGGGCCGGATGGGATGGCTACACCTTC. Protein product: CAISESGGAGWDGYTF.

This clone was detected only once. The chain recombines TRBV4-2 with TRBJ2-2; 9 bases are shared with TRBD1. CDR1 is LGHNA and CDR2 is YNFKEQ in the germline V gene. V lost 1 base, J lost 7 bases, and 10 bases stayed unmatched. The CDR3 totals 17 residues. The CDR3 DNA is TGTGCCAGCAGCCAAGCTACAGGGGGCTTAGGTCACGGGGAGCTGTTTTTT. Residues: CASSQATGGLGHGELFF.

The rearrangement joins TRBV4-1 to TRBJ2-1; 7 bases are shared with TRBD2. This CDR3 has 17 amino acids. Germline lookup yields CDR1 MGHRA and CDR2 YSYEKL. V trimming: 0 bases; J trimming: 3 bases; junction bases outside the gene matches: 8. This CDR3 reads CASSQDLAREIYNEQFF. The CDR3 DNA reads as TGCGCCAGCAGCCAAGATCTTGCGCGGGAGATCTACAATGAGCAGTTCTTC.

The V call is TRBV4-2, the J call TRBJ2-2, with D possibly TRBD2 on 5 matching bases. CDR1 and CDR2 from the germline V gene are LGHNA and YNFKEQ. This CDR3 is 17 amino acids long. V gave up 1 base and J gave up 5 bases, with 17 bases separating them. The DNA for the CDR3 is TGTGCCAGCAGCCAAGTTCCTAGCATAGCAACGACCGGGGAGCTGTTTTTT. The encoded protein is CASSQVPSIATTGELFF.

The J gene is TRBJ1-5, the V gene TRBV6-1, with 8 bases aligning to TRBD1. The germline gives CDR1 MNHNS, CDR2 SASEGT. There are 14 residues in the CDR3. The V segment lost 7 bases and the J segment 4 bases; nucleotides outside the gene matches: 6. CDR3: CASMTRTGNQPQHF. CDR3 coding DNA: TGTGCCAGCATGACGAGGACAGGGAATCAGCCCCAGCATTTT.

The chain uses TRBV5-8 and TRBJ2-1; 8 bases agree with TRBD1. CDR3 size: 14 residues. V shed 6 bases and J 4 bases; nucleotides not matched to a gene: 6. CDR1 is SGHTS and CDR2 is YDEGEE in the germline V gene. In DNA, the CDR3 is TGTGCCAGCAACATTCGGACAGGGTACAATGAGCAGTTCTTC. It codes for CASNIRTGYNEQFF. Combining the CDR3 with reference TRBV5-8 and TRBJ2-1 gives the whole variable domain EAGVTQSPTHLIKTRGQQATLRCSPISGHTSVYWYQQALGLGLQFLLWYDEGEERNRGNFPPRFSGRQFPNYSSELNVNALELEDSALYLCASNIRTGYNEQFFGPGTRLTVL.

The rearrangement links TRBV2 to TRBJ1-5; 8 nucleotides match TRBD1. The CDR3 has 17 residues. V was clipped by 5 bases and J by 5 bases; unmatched bases: 14. Per the germline V gene, CDR1 is SNHLY and CDR2 is FYNNEI. The DNA of the CDR3 is TGTGCCAGCAGTCTTTCTGGGACAGGATATTACGATCAGCCCCAGCATTTT. This sequence encodes CASSLSGTGYYDQPQHF.

The rearrangement uses TRBV7-8 and TRBJ1-1, with D hard to call. V dropped 2 bases and J dropped 6 bases, with 28 bases sitting between them. In germline, CDR1 is SGHVS, CDR2 FQNEAQ. The CDR3 is 19 residues long. The DNA for the CDR3 is TGTGCCAGCAGCTTATACGTGCCCGGGCCGGGGTGGTCGTTTTCTGAAGCTTTCTTT. This sequence encodes CASSLYVPGPGWSFSEAFF.

The table lists this clone with a count of one. This rearrangement joins TRBV7-6 to TRBJ2-7; 7 positions agree with TRBD2. Germline lookup yields CDR1 SGHVS and CDR2 FNYEAQ. There are 14 residues in the CDR3. V lost 1 base to trimming and J lost 3 bases; unmatched junction nucleotides: 3. DNA of the CDR3: TGTGCCAGCAGCTTAGAGAGGACTAGCTACGAGCAGTACTTC. Amino acid sequence: CASSLERTSYEQYF.

The chain uses TRBV18 and TRBJ2-7, with 8 bases that match TRBD2. Germline V gene sequence: CDR1 KGHSH, CDR2 LQKENI. Germline trimming cut 3 bases from V and 6 bases from J; bases unmatched to any gene: 7. CDR3 size: 14 residues. CDR3 sequence: CASSPGGRTGEQYF. The CDR3 coding sequence is TGTGCCAGCTCACCGGGCGGGAGGACGGGCGAGCAGTACTTC.